The rows below give T cell receptor beta chains drawn from one sample of a study of shared clonotypes between healthy human individuals. Method: immunoSEQ multiplex PCR; TCRdb's copy keeps in-frame clones and lacks some. Here the sample spans some 490,000 clones, 70% to 85% being singletons. Sequenced sample: PBMCs. These receptors all come from a woman aged 40 to 50 in good health. Some clones in this sample may be carry-over from other donors' samples. CDR3s include the opening cysteine and the closing phenylalanine or tryptophan. A D gene is named only where the DNA matches it firmly. Rows may omit the clone size; those that give it use once, few, many or a size class.

V gene	J gene	clone size	D gene	CDR3 DNA	CDR3 protein
TRBV5-1	TRBJ1-4	.	.	TGCGCCAGCAGGAGCGGGACCAGTGCAACTAATGAAAAACTGTTTTTT	CASRSGTSATNEKLFF
TRBV5-1	TRBJ2-2	.	.	TGCGCCAGCAAGGGCAGCCAGAACACCGGGGAGCTGTTTTTT	CASKGSQNTGELFF
TRBV7-3	TRBJ2-2	.	TRBD1	TGTGCCAGCAGTCCCGACAGGGGTAACACCGGGGAGCTGTTTTTT	CASSPDRGNTGELFF
TRBV28	TRBJ2-3	.	TRBD2	TGTGCCAGCAGCCCTGGCGGGGCTAGCGGGAGTCGAGATACGCAGTATTTT	CASSPGGASGSRDTQYF
TRBV4-1	TRBJ1-4	.	.	TGCGCCAGCAGCCAACACCCGCCCCCAGGTGTCGAAAAACTGTTTTTT	CASSQHPPPGVEKLFF
TRBV30	TRBJ2-7	.	TRBD2	TGTGCCTGGACACGGGGGGGAGGCGAGCAGTACTTC	CAWTRGGGEQYF
TRBV28	TRBJ2-2	.	.	TGTGCCAGCAGTTGGGGGATAGGCCGCCCATGGGGCACCGGGGAGCTGTTTTTT	CASSWGIGRPWGTGELFF
TRBV7-6	TRBJ2-7	once	TRBD1	TGTGCCAGCAGCCTCGGACAGGCGACTTACGAGCAGTACTTC	CASSLGQATYEQYF
TRBV19	TRBJ2-6	.	.	TGTGCCAGTAGTCGGACTCGGGATTACTCTGGGGCCAACGTCCTGACTTTC	CASSRTRDYSGANVLTF
TRBV7-8	TRBJ2-3	.	.	TGTGCCAGCAGCTGGGCTAGACTACCGAGCACAGATACGCAGTATTTT	CASSWARLPSTDTQYF
TRBV7-3	TRBJ2-3	few	TRBD2	TGTGCCAGCAGCCGCCGAATCGCGGGAGGAACTAGCACAGATACGCAGTATTTT	CASSRRIAGGTSTDTQYF
TRBV19	TRBJ2-7	once	.	TGTGCCAGTAGTGCGGGCCACTACGAGCAGTACTTC	CASSAGHYEQYF
TRBV19	TRBJ2-7	.	TRBD2	TGTGCCAGTAGGGCAAGCGGGAGTGACGAGCAGTACTTC	CASRASGSDEQYF
TRBV18	TRBJ2-7	.	TRBD1	TGTGCCAGCTCACCCCGGGACAGGGACCTCTCCGAGCAGTACTTC	CASSPRDRDLSEQYF
TRBV2	TRBJ2-7	.	TRBD2	TGTGCCAGCAGTAAGGGACTAGCGGGAGGGTGGCAGTACTTC	CASSKGLAGGWQYF
TRBV5-4	TRBJ2-5	few	.	TGTGCCAGCTCCGGGGAGTACCAAGAGACCCAGTACTTC	CASSGEYQETQYF
TRBV9	TRBJ2-1	.	.	TGTGCCAGCAGCGCCAGGGGTAGCCAGGCCTACAATGAGCAGTTCTTC	CASSARGSQAYNEQFF
TRBV9	TRBJ2-2	.	.	TGTGCCAGCAGCGGGGTCTCGGGCGGGGAGCTGTTTTTT	CASSGVSGGELFF
TRBV28	TRBJ2-3	.	.	TGTGCCAGCACGGGCGCCACAGATACGCAGTATTTT	CASTGATDTQYF
TRBV7-3	TRBJ2-3	.	TRBD2	TGTGCCAGCAGCTCCCGGGTCGGTAGCGGGGCCACAGATACGCAGTATTTT	CASSSRVGSGATDTQYF
TRBV5-1	TRBJ2-1	.	.	TGCGCCAGCAGCTTGGCTCCCCATGAGCAGTTCTTC	CASSLAPHEQFF
TRBV4-3	TRBJ2-1	.	.	TGCGCCAGCAGCCAAGGAAAGGGATACAATGAGCAGTTCTTC	CASSQGKGYNEQFF
TRBV10-3	TRBJ2-3	.	TRBD2	TGTGCCACCGGGACTAGCGGGAAGACAGATACGCAGTATTTT	CATGTSGKTDTQYF
TRBV7-2	TRBJ2-7	.	.	TGTGCCAGCAGCCCCGACTACCCCGGAGGTTACGAGCAGTACTTC	CASSPDYPGGYEQYF
TRBV28	TRBJ2-5	.	TRBD2	TGTGCCAGCAGTCTACTAGCGGGCGAGGAGACCCAGTACTTC	CASSLLAGEETQYF
TRBV19	TRBJ2-3	.	.	TGTGCCAGTAGTCCACTTAAGACCCACGCAGATACGCAGTATTTT	CASSPLKTHADTQYF
TRBV19	TRBJ2-3	.	.	TGTGCCAGTACCCCCTTAGGATCCCATACGCAGTATTTT	CASTPLGSHTQYF
TRBV19	TRBJ2-5	.	.	TGTGCCAGTACATCCGGTCCATACCAAGAGACCCAGTACTTC	CASTSGPYQETQYF
TRBV5-6	TRBJ1-5	few	.	TGTGCCAGCAGCTTAAAAGGGGACGCTCAGCCCCAGCATTTT	CASSLKGDAQPQHF
TRBV29-1	TRBJ2-4	.	TRBD1	TGCAGCCCTTGGACAGGGCCAAACACTAACATCCCCCCCAAAAACATTCAGTACTTC	CSPWTGPNTNIPPKNIQYF
TRBV10-2	TRBJ1-5	few	.	TGCGCCAGCACCCACACAGTCCAGAGCAATCAGCCCCAGCATTTT	CASTHTVQSNQPQHF
TRBV27	TRBJ1-2	.	TRBD1	TGTGCCAGCAAAGATGGGGCAGGGGGCGCGGGAGGCTACACCTTC	CASKDGAGGAGGYTF
TRBV11-2	TRBJ1-6	.	.	TGTGCCAGCAGCCAGTCCGGGTGGGGTTTTAGGAATTCACCCCTCCACTTT	CASSQSGWGFRNSPLHF
TRBV7-9	TRBJ2-1	once	TRBD1	TGTGCCAGCAGCTCCCGTCTGGGGACAGGGGGCTGGGAGGGACTATTCTTC	CASSSRLGTGGWEGLFF
TRBV7-9	TRBJ2-5	.	.	TGTGCCAGCAGACCTTACAGGGAAGGAGAGACCCAGTACTTC	CASRPYREGETQYF
TRBV28	TRBJ2-1	once	.	TGTGCCAGCAGCCGACCGTCCTACAATGAGCAGTTCTTC	CASSRPSYNEQFF
TRBV6-4	TRBJ2-5	few	TRBD2	TGTGCCAGCAGTGAGGGTGGCGGGAGCCAAGAGACCCAGTACTTC	CASSEGGGSQETQYF
TRBV6-6	TRBJ2-4	.	TRBD1	TGTGCCAGCAGTTATGGGCAGGGGGCGTCCAAAAACATTCAGTACTTC	CASSYGQGASKNIQYF
TRBV29-1	TRBJ1-2	.	.	TGCAGCGGACGGGTCTTAGAAGGCTACACCTTC	CSGRVLEGYTF
TRBV27	TRBJ1-2	.	TRBD1	TGTGCCAGCAGGACCCAGGGGGTCGATGGCTACACCTTC	CASRTQGVDGYTF
TRBV9	TRBJ2-3	.	TRBD1	TGTGCCAGCAGCCCTTCCCTCGGACAGGATCCAGATACGCAGTATTTT	CASSPSLGQDPDTQYF
TRBV6-1	TRBJ1-5	.	.	TGTGCCAGCAGTGAAATACGGTGGACGCCCAATCAGCCCCAGCATTTT	CASSEIRWTPNQPQHF
TRBV7-9	TRBJ2-2	.	.	TGTGCCAGCAGCCGGGGCGGGGGCGCGAACACCGGGGAGCTGTTTTTT	CASSRGGGANTGELFF
TRBV29-1	TRBJ1-5	.	.	TGCAGCGTTGCACAGGGCGGAGGCAATCAGCCCCAGCATTTT	CSVAQGGGNQPQHF
TRBV28	TRBJ2-4	.	TRBD1	TGTGCTCACAGTTTATCCAAGGGGGCTGGCAAAAACATTCAGTACTTC	CAHSLSKGAGKNIQYF
TRBV19	TRBJ1-5	few	.	TGTGCCAGTAGTATAGCCCCTCAGCCCCAGCATTTT	CASSIAPQPQHF
TRBV10-3	TRBJ1-3	.	TRBD1	TGTGCCATCACTGCAGGGGGCACAAACACCATATATTTT	CAITAGGTNTIYF
TRBV28	TRBJ1-2	.	.	TGTGCCAGCAGTTTAGGTACAGGGTCGGATGGCTACACCTTC	CASSLGTGSDGYTF
TRBV4-1	TRBJ1-2	.	.	TGCGCCAGCAGCCAAGAGAGAGGGGCAGGCTATGGCTACACCTTC	CASSQERGAGYGYTF
TRBV6-5	TRBJ2-2	.	.	TGTGCCAGCAGTTACTCCCCCCGGGGATTGTCCGGGGAGCTGTTTTTT	CASSYSPRGLSGELFF
TRBV18	TRBJ2-1	.	.	TGTGCCAGCTCACCCGTGACGGGAGACGTGTATGAGCAGTTCTTC	CASSPVTGDVYEQFF